The 19 T cell receptor beta chains listed next were all sequenced from one sample in a study of blood T cell repertoires in COVID-19. TCRdb's copy holds only in-frame clones and misses some; the assay was immunoSEQ multiplex PCR. Of about 100,000 clones in the sample, almost 80% were seen once. The sequenced material came from peripheral blood. The receptors derive from a woman aged 70 to 79 with acute or convalescent COVID-19.

The CDR3, as DNA: TGCAGCGTTACAGGGACCTACGAGCAGTACTTC. This encodes CSVTGTYEQYF. V usage is TRBV29-1 and J usage is TRBJ2-7, with D perhaps matching TRBD1 (6 bases). The CDR3 extends over 11 amino acids. V was clipped by 5 bases and J by 2 bases, with 7 bases between them. Germline-derived CDR1 and CDR2 are SQVTM and ANQGSEA.

The chain carries TRBV6-2 or TRBV6-3 and TRBJ2-7, with D possibly TRBD1 on 7 matching bases. CDR1 is MNHEY and CDR2 is SVGEGT in the germline V gene. V dropped 2 bases and J dropped 7 bases, with 21 bases sitting between them. This CDR3 has 16 residues. The CDR3 is CASSYRDAQGGAEQYV. In DNA form, the CDR3 reads TGTGCCAGCAGTTACAGGGATGCGCAGGGGGGTGCAGAGCAGTACGTC.

The chain is built from TRBV5-5 and TRBJ1-5, with a possible D match to TRBD1 (6 bases). Trimming stripped 0 bases from V and 5 bases from J, with 15 bases between. Germline V gives CDR1 SGHKS, CDR2 YYEKEE (reference sequence). The CDR3 totals 16 residues. The CDR3 reads CASSLVIGGVDQPQHF. CDR3 DNA sequence: TGTGCCAGCAGCTTGGTTATAGGGGGGGTGGATCAGCCCCAGCATTTT.

The chain is built from TRBV4-3 and TRBJ1-6; maybe TRBD1 (6 bases). The CDR3 is made up of 15 amino acids. The V gene's germline CDR1 is LGHNA and CDR2 YSLEER. V was clipped by 3 bases and J by 9 bases, with 15 bases between them. This CDR3 reads CASSQGTGYGSPLHF. The DNA of the CDR3 is TGCGCCAGCAGCCAGGGAACAGGGTACGGTTCACCCCTCCACTTT.

The genes are TRBV10-3 and TRBJ1-4; D unclear. The CDR3 loop spans 14 amino acids. Trimming took 0 bases from V and 5 from J, leaving 7 bases between them. The germline CDR1 and CDR2 sequences are ENHRY and SYGVKD. As DNA, the CDR3 is TGTGCCATCAGTGAGTCTGAGTCCAATGAAAAACTGTTTTTT. Its protein product is CAISESESNEKLFF.

A remark on this clone: It differs at one base from a far larger clone, so likely a read error. The V call is TRBV7-6, the J call TRBJ2-2; TRBD2 might be the D (6 bases). The length of the CDR3 is 16 residues. The V gene's germline CDR1 is SGHVS and CDR2 FNYEAQ. V lost 5 bases and J lost 2, with 15 bases in between. The chain's CDR3 is CASSPAGTANTGELFF. In DNA, the CDR3 is TGTGCCAGCAGCCCCGCCGGGACTGCCAACACCGGGGAGCTGTTTTTT.

The chain is built from TRBV12-3 or TRBV12-4 and TRBJ2-5; D call uncertain. The CDR3 contains 12 residues. Trimming shortened V by 6 bases and J by 5 bases, and 10 bases separated the two germline ends. The CDR3 is CASSPRMETQYF. The CDR3 DNA follows: TGTGCCAGCAGCCCCAGAATGGAGACCCAGTACTTC.

The rearrangement joins TRBV28 to TRBJ1-2, with TRBD1 matching over 7 bases. The V and J ends lost 7 bases and 5 bases, in that order; junction bases with no gene match: 10. The CDR3 totals 14 residues. The germline gives CDR1 MDHEN, CDR2 SYDVKM. CDR3 nucleotide sequence: TGTGCCAGCACATTAGGGACAGTGGATTATGGCTACACCTTC. Its translation: CASTLGTVDYGYTF.

The chain uses TRBV29-1 and TRBJ2-7; 8 bases line up with TRBD1. There are 14 residues in the CDR3. Germline V CDR1 and CDR2: SQVTM, ANQGSEA. The trim removed 1 base at V and 5 bases at J, leaving 7 bases unmatched. The CDR3 reads CSVEAWAGGDEQYF. CDR3 bases: TGCAGCGTTGAAGCTTGGGCAGGGGGCGACGAGCAGTACTTC.

Only one count was recorded for this clone. The V and J genes are TRBV21-1 and TRBJ2-2; the DNA was not used to check the table's D call, TRBD2. TRBV21-1 is flagged as a pseudogene. CDR3 length equals 17 residues. In DNA, the CDR3 is TGTGCCAGCAGCCACCCACCGGGACTAGTGAACACCGGGGAGCTGTTTTTT. Translated: CASSHPPGLVNTGELFF.

CDR3 DNA sequence: TGTGCCAGCAGCTTAGCGCCAGGGGGCGTAAAGACCCAGTACTTC. Protein sequence: CASSLAPGGVKTQYF. The chain is built from TRBV11-1 and TRBJ2-5, with 8 positions matching TRBD1. The germline gives CDR1 SGHAT, CDR2 FQDESV (reference sequence). J gave up 6 bases and V 0 bases, and 6 bases lay outside the gene matches. The CDR3 totals 15 residues.

The chain combines TRBV30 with TRBJ1-6; the D gene is possibly TRBD1 (5 bases). Trimming shortened V by 5 bases and J by 14 bases, and 16 bases separated the two germline ends. This CDR3 is built from 12 residues. Germline V lookup: CDR1 GTSNPN, CDR2 SVGIG (reference sequence). CDR3 residues: CAWASQGSALHF. As DNA, the CDR3 is TGTGCCTGGGCCTCCCAGGGATCAGCCCTCCACTTT.

This clone was observed a few times. The chain combines TRBV4-2 with TRBJ1-5; a possible D gene is TRBD1 (6 bases). V was shortened by 1 base and J by 5 bases, with 12 bases between the two germline ends. The germline CDR1 and CDR2 sequences are LGHNA and YNFKEQ. The CDR3 length is 15 residues. CDR3 loop: CASSQGTGWDQPQHF. The CDR3 DNA is TGTGCCAGCAGCCAAGGAACAGGGTGGGATCAGCCCCAGCATTTT.

The rearrangement uses TRBV19 and TRBJ2-2; 8 nucleotides match TRBD1. The CDR3 has 14 amino acids. Germline values: CDR1 LNHDA, CDR2 SQIVND (reference sequence). Trimming cost V 8 bases and J 2 bases; bases outside gene matches: 4. CDR3 residues: CASETGVNTGELFF. The CDR3 DNA is TGTGCCAGTGAGACAGGGGTTAACACCGGGGAGCTGTTTTTT.

This rearrangement joins TRBV6-4 to TRBJ2-1; no clear D. The ends were cut back, 3 bases at V and 0 bases at J, with 9 bases in the middle. This CDR3 has 15 amino acids. The germline V gene encodes CDR1 MRHNA and CDR2 SNTAGT. The CDR3 region has the DNA TGTGCCAGCAGTGAGTTCCCGAGCTCCTACAATGAGCAGTTCTTC. This codes for CASSEFPSSYNEQFF.

V gene TRBV6-5 combines with J gene TRBJ1-3; the D is unclear. Trimming stripped 7 bases from V and 0 bases from J, with 7 bases between. This CDR3 is 13 amino acids long. In germline, CDR1 is MNHEY, CDR2 SVGAGI. In DNA, the CDR3 is TGTGCCAGCACTTCCCTCTCTGGAAACACCATATATTTT. It specifies CASTSLSGNTIYF.

The chain employs TRBV14 and TRBJ1-1; D is uncertain. Trimming left V 3 bases short and J 2 bases short, with 13 bases between. The CDR3 contains 15 residues. Germline values: CDR1 SGHDN, CDR2 FVKESK. The CDR3 protein is CASSHPAATNTEAFF. The CDR3 DNA sequence: TGTGCCAGCAGCCATCCGGCCGCGACTAACACTGAAGCTTTCTTT.

The chain carries TRBV3-1 (or the pseudogene TRBV3-2) and TRBJ2-2; 9 bases match TRBD2. CDR1 LGHDT and CDR2 YNNKEL come from the germline V gene (reference sequence). After removal of 1 base from V and 4 bases from J, the junction contained 4 bases not matched to a gene. The CDR3 extends over 16 amino acids. Here the CDR3 DNA reads TGTGCCAGCAGCCAAGTAGCGGGGGCCTCCACCGGGGAGCTGTTTTTT. Protein product: CASSQVAGASTGELFF.

The gene calls are TRBV30 and TRBJ1-1, with TRBD1 identical over 8 bases. The CDR3 contains 13 residues. Germline assignment: CDR1 GTSNPN and CDR2 SVGIG (reference sequence). Trimming at V came to 7 bases and at J to 3 bases, leaving 7 bases not matched to a gene. The CDR3 region has the DNA TGTGCCTCCACAGGGGGGTGGGACACTGAAGCTTTCTTT. Protein sequence: CASTGGWDTEAFF.